This passage covers 31 T cell receptor beta chains from one sample sequenced in a study of cytomegalovirus exposure and HLA in healthy donors. 60 Vbeta and 13 Jbeta primers were used in PCR. Using immunoSEQ multiplex PCR, the repertoire was profiled, and TCRdb retains in-frame clones only, with some absent. The sample contains more than 150,000 clones, approximately 84% of which appear only once. Sequences were obtained from PBMCs. The receptors were sampled from a young woman in good health and CMV-seronegative.

The chain employs TRBV9 and TRBJ1-3; no clear D gene. Germline values: CDR1 SGDLS, CDR2 YYNGEE. This CDR3 comprises 12 residues. The V gene lost 4 bases and the J gene lost 8 bases, with 10 bases spanning the gap. The CDR3 DNA is TGTGCCAGCAGCCCCCTCGGGGACACCATATATTTT. This codes for CASSPLGDTIYF. The complete variable domain, with remaining parts taken from reference TRBV9 and TRBJ1-3, reads DSGVTQTPKHLITATGQRVTLRCSPRSGDLSVYWYQQSLDQGLQFLIQYYNGEERAKGNILERFSAQQFPDLHSELNLSSLELGDSALYFCASSPLGDTIYFGEGSWLTVV.

The chain's CDR3 is CASSYSGGGKGREAFF. CDR3 sequence (DNA): TGTGCCAGCAGTTACTCAGGGGGTGGTAAGGGACGTGAAGCTTTCTTT. The rearrangement links TRBV6-5 to TRBJ1-1; D is possibly TRBD1 (6 bases). The CDR3 consists of 16 residues. CDR1 and CDR2 from the germline V gene are MNHEY and SVGAGI. V lost 0 bases and J lost 7, with 18 bases in between.

The J gene is TRBJ1-5, the V gene TRBV28; D is uncertain. CDR1 is MDHEN and CDR2 is SYDVKM in the germline V gene. The CDR3 loop spans 12 amino acids. With 5 bases removed from V and 6 bases from J, the gap between germline ends came to 8 bases. The CDR3 bases are TGTGCCAGCAGTCCCCCCTTTCAGCCCCAGCATTTT. Its translation: CASSPPFQPQHF. The entire variable domain, with the rest obtained from reference TRBV28 and TRBJ1-5, is as follows: DVKVTQSSRYLVKRTGEKVFLECVQDMDHENMFWYRQDPGLGLRLIYFSYDVKMKEKGDIPEGYSVSREKKERFSLILESASTNQTSMYLCASSPPFQPQHFGDGTRLSIL.

Written as DNA, the CDR3 is TGTGCCAGCTCGAGGGTCTCGGGCGGGAGGTACGGTGAGCAGTTCTTC. Translating it yields CASSRVSGGRYGEQFF. The rearrangement uses TRBV9 and TRBJ2-1, with 8 bases matching TRBD2. Germline V gene lookup returns CDR1 SGDLS and CDR2 YYNGEE. Unmatched junction bases numbered 18, after V lost 7 bases and J lost 9 bases. The CDR3 sequence is 16 residues long.

The rearrangement uses TRBV28 and TRBJ2-7; the D gene is possibly TRBD2 (6 bases). Germline values: CDR1 MDHEN, CDR2 SYDVKM. This CDR3 is 14 amino acids long. V lost 3 bases to trimming and J lost 4 bases, with 13 bases between them. The CDR3 loop reads CASSLLGLNYEQYF. CDR3 in DNA: TGTGCCAGCAGTTTGTTGGGACTGAATTACGAGCAGTACTTC.

The chain uses TRBV12-2 and TRBJ2-5; the table's TRBD1 call for D was not verified on the DNA. TRBV12-2 is listed as a pseudogene. This CDR3 contains 17 residues. The CDR3 spells CASRLARTVDKRETQYF. DNA for the CDR3: TGTGCAAGTCGCTTAGCGAGGACAGTGGACAAGAGAGAGACCCAGTACTTC.

This chain links TRBV7-9 with TRBJ2-3; D is ambiguous. V was trimmed by 4 bases and J by 6 bases, leaving 8 bases between them. The CDR3 has 12 residues. CDR1 and CDR2 from the germline V gene are SEHNR and FQNEAQ (reference sequence). The CDR3 DNA reads as TGTGCCAGCAGCTCCTCACTTGATACGCAGTATTTT. Residues: CASSSSLDTQYF.

This chain joins TRBV28 and TRBJ1-4; 7 nucleotides line up with TRBD1. CDR3 size: 16 residues. Per the germline V gene, CDR1 is MDHEN and CDR2 is SYDVKM. Germline trimming cut 3 bases from V and 2 bases from J; bases unmatched to any gene: 6. The CDR3 nucleotides are TGTGCCAGCAGTTTTACAGGGGAGGCGACTAATGAAAAACTGTTTTTT. The encoded protein is CASSFTGEATNEKLFF.

The rearrangement links TRBV6-5 to TRBJ1-1; 10 bases match TRBD1. CDR3 length: 14 residues. CDR1 MNHEY and CDR2 SVGAGI come from the germline V gene. Germline trimming cut 2 bases from V and 11 bases from J; bases unmatched to any gene: 8. The CDR3 sequence: CASSYGGQGIGAFF. In nucleotides, the CDR3 is TGTGCCAGCAGTTACGGGGGACAGGGGATTGGGGCTTTCTTT.

The gene calls are TRBV7-2 and TRBJ1-2; D is undetermined. The germline V gene encodes CDR1 SGHTA and CDR2 FQGNSA. The CDR3 contains 15 residues. Trimming pared 1 base from V and 7 bases from J, leaving 16 bases between. CDR3 DNA sequence: TGTGCCAGCAGCTTAGACCTCTTCAGTCCTTGTGGCTACACCTTC. This translates into CASSLDLFSPCGYTF.

The J gene is TRBJ2-7, the V gene TRBV27; perhaps TRBD2 as D (5 bases). CDR3 length: 13 residues. In germline, CDR1 is MNHEY, CDR2 SMNVEV (reference sequence). The V end lost 0 bases, the J end lost 7 bases, and 10 bases lay between the germline ends. Written as DNA, the CDR3 is TGTGCCAGCAGTTTATCGAGGGTTAGGGAGCAGTACTTC. It translates to CASSLSRVREQYF.

This chain connects TRBV5-1 to TRBJ1-4; D possibly corresponds to TRBD1 (6 bases). Trimming took 0 bases from V and 8 from J, leaving 11 bases between them. CDR3 length equals 14 residues. Germline values: CDR1 SGHRS, CDR2 YFSETQ. The CDR3 reads CASSLGRGQEKLFF. The DNA of the CDR3 is TGCGCCAGCAGCTTGGGCAGGGGCCAAGAAAAACTGTTTTTT.

J is TRBJ2-7 and V is TRBV6-4, with 8 bases matching TRBD1. CDR3 length: 14 amino acids. Germline values: CDR1 MRHNA, CDR2 SNTAGT. Unmatched junction bases numbered 4, after V lost 3 bases and J lost 3 bases. CDR3 DNA: TGTGCCAGCAGTGAATTGGGGACAGGCTACGAGCAGTACTTC. This codes for CASSELGTGYEQYF.

V gene TRBV10-1 combines with J gene TRBJ2-7, with TRBD2 matching 13 bases. V was clipped by 7 bases and J by 1 base; unmatched bases: 16. The CDR3 totals 19 residues. Germline CDR1 and CDR2: WNHNN and SYGVQD (reference sequence). The CDR3 loop is CASISYLGLAGSISYEQYF. CDR3 in DNA: TGCGCCAGCATCTCTTACCTGGGACTAGCGGGATCTATTTCCTACGAGCAGTACTTC.

V usage is TRBV7-2 and J usage is TRBJ2-3, with 11 nucleotides matching TRBD2. V gave up 5 bases and J gave up 2 bases; unmatched junction bases: 3. Per germline, CDR1 SGHTA and CDR2 FQGNSA. This CDR3 is 15 amino acids long. CDR3 region: CASSRLAGITDTQYF. The CDR3 DNA reads TGTGCCAGCAGCCGACTAGCGGGGATCACAGATACGCAGTATTTT.

The rearrangement joins TRBV9 to TRBJ2-1; D might be TRBD2 (7 bases). V was shortened by 3 bases and J by 5 bases, with 18 bases between the two germline ends. Germline CDR1 reads SGDLS; CDR2 reads YYNGEE. The CDR3 spans 16 residues. The DNA of the CDR3 is TGTGCCAGCAGCGCAGGGAGGGGGACCCCTAACAATGAGCAGTTCTTC. It specifies CASSAGRGTPNNEQFF.

V and J are TRBV5-1 and TRBJ2-7; tentative D call: TRBD2 (6 bases). V lost 4 bases, J lost 7 bases, and 18 bases lay in between. Germline V gene lookup returns CDR1 SGHRS and CDR2 YFSETQ. The length of the CDR3 is 14 residues. Here the CDR3 DNA reads TGCGCCAGCAGCACCGGACGGGGAGGATGGGAGCAGTACTTC. Translation: CASSTGRGGWEQYF.

This chain connects TRBV30 to TRBJ1-5; 8 nucleotides agree with TRBD1. Per germline, CDR1 GTSNPN and CDR2 SVGIG (reference sequence). After removal of 3 bases from V and 6 bases from J, the junction contained 7 bases not matched to a gene. CDR3 length equals 14 residues. CDR3 amino acids: CAWSLQGDRQPQHF. The CDR3 DNA sequence: TGTGCCTGGAGCCTACAGGGGGATCGTCAGCCCCAGCATTTT.

J is TRBJ2-7 and V is TRBV2; D perhaps matches TRBD1 (5 bases). This CDR3 is built from 14 residues. Germline assignment: CDR1 SNHLY and CDR2 FYNNEI. Trimming left V 6 bases short and J 0 bases short, with 12 bases between. For the CDR3, the DNA is TGTGCCAGCAGAAAACAGGCGAGCTCCTACGAGCAGTACTTC. Its protein product is CASRKQASSYEQYF.

J is TRBJ2-7 and V is TRBV2, with 13 bases fitting TRBD2. Per the germline V gene, CDR1 is SNHLY and CDR2 is FYNNEI. The CDR3 is made up of 15 amino acids. J was trimmed by 3 bases and V by 4 bases; bases with no gene match: 3. CDR3 sequence: CASSGTSGGYYEQYF. The CDR3 bases are TGTGCCAGCAGTGGGACTAGCGGGGGCTACTACGAGCAGTACTTC.

CDR3: CASSVETSGRARSYEQYF. CDR3 DNA: TGTGCCAGCAGCGTCGAGACTAGCGGGAGGGCCCGGTCCTACGAGCAGTACTTC. This chain connects TRBV9 to TRBJ2-7; 14 bases match TRBD2. V shed 2 bases and J 1 base; nucleotides not matched to a gene: 8. The CDR3 is 18 residues long. Germline values: CDR1 SGDLS, CDR2 YYNGEE. The full variable domain, with the rest looked up from reference TRBV9 and TRBJ2-7, is DSGVTQTPKHLITATGQRVTLRCSPRSGDLSVYWYQQSLDQGLQFLIQYYNGEERAKGNILERFSAQQFPDLHSELNLSSLELGDSALYFCASSVETSGRARSYEQYFGPGTRLTVT.

The chain uses TRBV5-8 and TRBJ2-4; the match to TRBD2 covers 9 bases. CDR1 is SGHTS and CDR2 is YDEGEE in the germline V gene. The CDR3 consists of 16 residues. The V and J ends lost 4 bases and 6 bases, in that order; junction bases with no gene match: 11. The CDR3 DNA is TGTGCCAGCAGCGGACCTAGCGGGAACTTTGCAAACATTCAGTACTTC. It translates to CASSGPSGNFANIQYF.

This chain links TRBV7-2 with TRBJ1-4; TRBD1 aligns across 10 bases. The V and J ends lost 3 bases and 8 bases, in that order; junction bases with no gene match: 6. CDR3 length equals 15 residues. CDR1 and CDR2 (germline): SGHTA, FQGNSA. In DNA, the CDR3 is TGTGCCAGCAGCTTCTTGACAGGGGGCCTGGAAAAACTGTTTTTT. The encoded protein is CASSFLTGGLEKLFF.

This clone appeared a few times. V usage is TRBV6-6 and J usage is TRBJ1-5; 8 positions match TRBD1. CDR3 size: 16 residues. V lost 0 bases to trimming and J lost 11 bases; unmatched junction nucleotides: 12. Germline CDR1 reads MNHNY; CDR2 reads SVGAGI (reference sequence). The CDR3 sequence: CASSYSTGAKRGAQHF. The CDR3 DNA sequence: TGTGCCAGCAGTTACTCGACAGGGGCAAAAAGGGGGGCCCAGCATTTT.

The CDR3 here is CASSLGYPREQYF. CDR3 coding DNA: TGTGCCAGCAGCTTAGGATACCCTCGGGAGCAGTACTTC. V is TRBV7-2 and J is TRBJ2-5, with a tentative D call TRBD2 (6 bases). Per the germline V gene, CDR1 is SGHTA and CDR2 is FQGNSA. The CDR3 length is 13 residues. Trimming shortened V by 1 base and J by 11 bases, and 14 bases separated the two germline ends.

The chain employs TRBV6-5 and TRBJ2-5; 10 nucleotides match TRBD1. The CDR3 totals 16 residues. The V gene end was trimmed by 2 bases and the J gene end by 4 bases; junction bases not matched to a gene: 7. Germline lookup yields CDR1 MNHEY and CDR2 SVGAGI. This CDR3 reads CASSYQRQGARETQYF. DNA of the CDR3: TGTGCCAGCAGTTACCAGCGACAGGGGGCGCGAGAGACCCAGTACTTC.

The chain joins TRBV27 to TRBJ2-5; TRBD2 matches 11 bases. With 1 base clipped from V and 5 bases from J, the junction kept 12 bases outside the gene matches. From germline, CDR1 is MNHEY and CDR2 SMNVEV (reference sequence). The CDR3 sequence is 18 residues long. The CDR3 protein is CASSLFWGVAGGRETQYF. The CDR3 nucleotides read TGTGCCAGCAGTTTATTTTGGGGGGTAGCGGGAGGGCGGGAGACCCAGTACTTC.

This chain connects TRBV7-2 to TRBJ2-7, with 10 bases matching TRBD2. Germline V lookup: CDR1 SGHTA, CDR2 FQGNSA. The length of the CDR3 is 14 residues. With 1 base clipped from V and 7 bases from J, the junction kept 4 bases outside the gene matches. CDR3 region: CASSLVTAGGEQYF. The CDR3 nucleotides read TGTGCCAGCAGCTTAGTCACAGCGGGAGGGGAGCAGTACTTC. The full variable domain, in which reference TRBV7-2 and TRBJ2-7 provide the parts outside the CDR3, is GAGVSQSPSNKVTEKGKDVELRCDPISGHTALYWYRQSLGQGLEFLIYFQGNSAPDKSGLPSDRFSAERTGGSVSTLTIQRTQQEDSAVYLCASSLVTAGGEQYFGPGTRLTVT.

The rearrangement links TRBV6-5 to TRBJ1-5; the D gene is possibly TRBD1 (5 bases). V gave up 0 bases and J gave up 4 bases, with 10 bases separating them. This CDR3 is built from 15 residues. Germline V gene data show CDR1 as MNHEY and CDR2 as SVGAGI. CDR3 coding DNA: TGTGCCAGCAGTTACTCGTCGGGGACTAATCAGCCCCAGCATTTT. It specifies CASSYSSGTNQPQHF.

This chain links TRBV2 with TRBJ1-5; TRBD1 is a possible D gene (5 bases). Trimming removed 8 bases at V and 7 bases at J, with 18 bases between. Germline V gives CDR1 SNHLY, CDR2 FYNNEI. CDR3 length: 14 amino acids. The CDR3 loop reads CASQGSAGGQPQHF. The CDR3 region has the DNA TGTGCCAGCCAGGGTTCGGCTGGAGGGCAGCCCCAGCATTTT. Full variable domain (rest looked up from reference TRBV2 and TRBJ1-5): EPEVTQTPSHQVTQMGQEVILRCVPISNHLYFYWYRQILGQKVEFLVSFYNNEISEKSEIFDDQFSVERPDGSNFTLKIRSTKLEDSAMYFCASQGSAGGQPQHFGDGTRLSIL.

V is TRBV27 and J is TRBJ1-5; D not certain. The CDR3 loop spans 12 amino acids. V was pared by 5 bases and J by 10 bases, with 12 bases between. Germline assignment: CDR1 MNHEY and CDR2 SMNVEV (reference sequence). CDR3 coding DNA: TGTGCCAGCAGTGCATCGGCAGGCCCCCAGCATTTT. Amino acids: CASSASAGPQHF.